The clone carrying this T cell receptor (beta chain) came up a few times. Antigen specificity is unknown. This record belongs to a study of T cells after posttransplantation cyclophosphamide. Study-wide results and caveats: TRB overlap between skin or GI tissue T cells and blood was limited.

Using immunoSEQ multiplex PCR, the repertoire was profiled, and TCRdb retains in-frame clones only, with some absent. The sample holds about 2,600 clones, 55% to 75% seen once. The CDR3 spans 13 residues. V lost 3 bases, J lost 8 bases, and 13 bases lay in between. Germline V lookup: CDR1 MRHNA, CDR2 SNTAGT. Treatment was busulfan-fludarabine conditioning, a marrow graft, and cyclophosphamide on days +3 and +4. The rearrangement links TRBV6-4 to TRBJ1-2; D possibly corresponds to TRBD1 (5 bases). The specimen was PBMCs, collected 30 days after allogeneic stem cell transplant with posttransplant cyclophosphamide. This sequence was found in a female patient between 50 and 59 years old who received an allogeneic stem cell transplant from a related donor, was CMV-positive, and had no GVHD. Some T cells may arise from the graft donor. CDR3 DNA: TGTGCCAGCAGTGAAGTTGTCGGGGGGGGCTACACCTTC. It codes for CASSEVVGGGYTF.